The next 28 T cell receptor beta chains were all read from a single sample in a study of shared clonotypes between healthy human individuals. Libraries were prepared by immunoSEQ multiplex PCR; TCRdb keeps only in-frame clonotypes and omits some of them. The sample lists about 330,000 clones, under 80% seen once, with over 9% in the top ten. The sequencing sample was made of memory CD4+ T cells sorted from blood. Stated subset: CD45RA-negative fraction. The receptors stem from a man under 40 in good health.

Note on this clone: Other DNA sequences from this sample encode an identical CDR3 as well. The chain combines TRBV18 with TRBJ2-5; D possibly corresponds to TRBD1 (5 bases). The germline gives CDR1 KGHSH, CDR2 LQKENI. Trimming shortened V by 1 base and J by 2 bases, and 8 bases separated the two germline ends. This CDR3 comprises 14 residues. Written as DNA, the CDR3 is TGTGCCAGCTCACCACGGCAGGGTCAAGAGACCCAGTACTTC. Its translation: CASSPRQGQETQYF.

This clone occurred a few times. The rearrangement links TRBV4-1 to TRBJ2-1; TRBD1 agrees at 9 bases. The CDR3 consists of 16 residues. J was trimmed by 5 bases and V by 1 base; bases with no gene match: 6. Per germline, CDR1 MGHRA and CDR2 YSYEKL. In DNA form, the CDR3 reads TGCGCCAGCAGCCAAGTAAAAGGACAGGGGCACAATGAGCAGTTCTTC. It translates to CASSQVKGQGHNEQFF.

This clone was picked up many times. V gene TRBV6-1 combines with J gene TRBJ1-2; possibly TRBD1 for D (6 bases). This CDR3 region has 15 residues. Per the germline V gene, CDR1 is MNHNS and CDR2 is SASEGT. Between the trimmed V and J ends, which lost 6 bases and 1 base, there was a span of 15 bases. CDR3 DNA sequence: TGTGCCAGCAGCCCCCAAGGGGGGGATAACTATGGCTACACCTTC. Translating gives CASSPQGGDNYGYTF.

J is TRBJ2-5 and V is TRBV5-6; D not resolved. V was shortened by 0 bases and J by 1 base, with 10 bases between the two germline ends. This CDR3 has 15 amino acids. Germline V CDR1 and CDR2: SGHDT, YYEEEE. DNA of the CDR3: TGTGCCAGCAGCTTGGACATCCGCTCCCAAGAGACCCAGTACTTC. It translates to CASSLDIRSQETQYF.

This sequence joins TRBV28 and TRBJ2-5, with D perhaps matching TRBD2 (6 bases). V was shortened by 2 bases and J by 2 bases, with 6 bases between the two germline ends. The CDR3 covers 13 residues. Germline CDR1 reads MDHEN; CDR2 reads SYDVKM. This chain's CDR3 is CASSLLAQETQYF. The DNA for the CDR3 is TGTGCCAGCAGTTTACTAGCGCAAGAGACCCAGTACTTC.

The rearrangement uses TRBV27 and TRBJ1-4; 7 bases align to TRBD1. V lost 6 bases to trimming and J lost 7 bases; unmatched junction nucleotides: 8. Germline V gene sequence: CDR1 MNHEY, CDR2 SMNVEV (reference sequence). CDR3 length: 14 residues. The CDR3 region is CASSSRGGSEKLFF. CDR3 nucleotide sequence: TGTGCCAGCAGCTCCAGGGGGGGCAGTGAAAAACTGTTTTTT.

V is TRBV5-1 and J is TRBJ2-3; D is unresolved. Looked up from germline, CDR1 is SGHRS and CDR2 is YFSETQ. V gave up 0 bases and J gave up 0 bases, with 8 bases separating them. The length of the CDR3 is 15 residues. In DNA, the CDR3 is TGCGCCAGCAGCTTGGTAACTCCTAGCACAGATACGCAGTATTTT. It is translated as CASSLVTPSTDTQYF.

This clone appeared a few times. The J gene is TRBJ2-7, the V gene TRBV18, with D possibly being TRBD2 (5 bases). Between the trimmed V and J ends, which lost 4 bases and 3 bases, there was a span of 16 bases. This CDR3 is built from 15 residues. Germline V gives CDR1 KGHSH, CDR2 LQKENI. CDR3 amino acids: CASSRLLDSNYEQYF. Here the CDR3 DNA reads TGTGCCAGCTCACGACTCCTGGACTCCAACTACGAGCAGTACTTC.

V and J are TRBV5-1 and TRBJ2-5; no reliable D call. The germline CDR1 and CDR2 sequences are SGHRS and YFSETQ. V was cut by 5 bases and J by 2 bases, with 10 bases left in between. This CDR3 spans 13 amino acids. The CDR3 sequence is CASRGGVQETQYF. Here the CDR3 DNA reads TGCGCCAGCAGGGGTGGGGTTCAAGAGACCCAGTACTTC.

This chain joins TRBV2 and TRBJ1-1; D is undetermined. CDR3 length: 13 amino acids. Germline-derived CDR1 and CDR2 are SNHLY and FYNNEI. The V end lost 6 bases, the J end lost 4 bases, and 12 bases lay between the germline ends. The CDR3 region is CASRLTWGTEAFF. CDR3 in DNA: TGTGCCAGCAGATTGACTTGGGGCACTGAAGCTTTCTTT.

V and J are TRBV7-8 and TRBJ2-4; D is uncertain. Trimming removed 1 base from V and 4 bases from J, with 5 bases in between. Germline loops: CDR1 SGHVS, CDR2 FQNEAQ. CDR3 length: 13 amino acids. DNA for the CDR3: TGTGCCAGCAGCTTAGGACCAAAAAACATTCAGTACTTC. Translation gives CASSLGPKNIQYF.

V is TRBV4-1 and J is TRBJ2-1; 14 nucleotides agree with TRBD2. Germline V gene lookup returns CDR1 MGHRA and CDR2 YSYEKL. The CDR3 consists of 20 residues. With V trimmed by 0 bases and J by 5 bases, 12 bases remained unmatched. CDR3 in DNA: TGCGCCAGCAGCCAAGAACCCGGGACTAGCGGGAGAATTTATGACAATGAGCAGTTCTTC. Residues: CASSQEPGTSGRIYDNEQFF.

The chain uses TRBV7-2 and TRBJ2-5, with 8 bases lining up with TRBD2. The junction had 4 bases not matched to a gene; V was cut back by 5 bases and J by 5 bases. The germline CDR1 and CDR2 sequences are SGHTA and FQGNSA. The CDR3 runs 13 residues. CDR3 residues: CASSPASGETQYF. The CDR3 nucleotides are TGTGCCAGCAGCCCGGCTAGCGGGGAGACCCAGTACTTC.

The rearrangement uses TRBV12-5 and TRBJ2-1, with D possibly called TRBD1 or TRBD2 (5 bases each). The V end lost 0 bases, the J end lost 9 bases, and 15 bases lay between the germline ends. The germline gives CDR1 LGHNT, CDR2 FRNRAP. There are 15 residues in the CDR3. DNA of the CDR3: TGTGCTAGTGGTTTGGTACTCGGGGCCCTCGGTGAGCAGTTCTTC. Protein: CASGLVLGALGEQFF.

The chain couples TRBV10-3 to TRBJ2-5; 11 bases map to TRBD1. CDR1 and CDR2 from the germline V gene are ENHRY and SYGVKD. Trimming cost V 0 bases and J 5 bases; bases outside gene matches: 8. The CDR3 contains 17 residues. In nucleotides, the CDR3 is TGTGCCATCAGTGAGTCGGGACAGGGGGGAGTGAAGGAGACCCAGTACTTC. Translating it yields CAISESGQGGVKETQYF.

The chain recombines TRBV19 with TRBJ2-7; D gene ambiguous. The CDR3 is made up of 14 amino acids. Germline assignment: CDR1 LNHDA and CDR2 SQIVND (reference sequence). V lost 5 bases to trimming and J lost 6 bases, with 17 bases between them. CDR3: CASSSKGRLGEQYF. The CDR3 DNA sequence: TGTGCCAGTAGTTCCAAGGGAAGGCTTGGCGAGCAGTACTTC.

The chain recombines TRBV29-1 with TRBJ1-1; D gene ambiguous. Per the germline V gene, CDR1 is SQVTM and CDR2 is ANQGSEA. With 7 bases removed from V and 0 bases from J, the gap between germline ends came to 6 bases. This CDR3 spans 11 amino acids. CDR3 residues: CSAGMNTEAFF. The DNA of the CDR3 is TGCAGCGCCGGCATGAACACTGAAGCTTTCTTT.

This clone was seen once. The genes are TRBV4-3 and TRBJ1-4; 7 bases line up with TRBD1. Germline lookup yields CDR1 LGHNA and CDR2 YSLEER. The trim removed 3 bases at V and 1 base at J, leaving 8 bases unmatched. This CDR3 is built from 17 residues. CDR3 region: CASSHTPNRGTNEKLFF. CDR3 nucleotide sequence: TGCGCCAGCAGCCACACGCCTAACAGGGGAACTAATGAAAAACTGTTTTTT.

The genes are TRBV5-1 and TRBJ2-7; 9 bases match TRBD2. V dropped 7 bases and J dropped 1; count of bases not matched to a gene: 9. Germline V CDR1 and CDR2: SGHRS, YFSETQ. The CDR3 extends over 15 amino acids. This CDR3 reads CASRPGLAGSYEQYF. DNA of the CDR3: TGCGCCAGCCGGCCGGGGCTAGCGGGATCCTACGAGCAGTACTTC.

The V gene is TRBV7-9, the J gene TRBJ2-1; 10 bases align to TRBD2. CDR3 length equals 15 residues. The ends lost 5 bases at V and 3 bases at J; junction bases unmatched: 4. Germline V gene lookup returns CDR1 SEHNR and CDR2 FQNEAQ (reference sequence). This chain's CDR3 is CASSPGLAVYNEQFF. CDR3 DNA sequence: TGTGCCAGCAGCCCCGGACTAGCGGTCTACAATGAGCAGTTCTTC.

The chain recombines TRBV5-5 with TRBJ2-1; the match to TRBD2 covers 10 bases. Germline V gives CDR1 SGHKS, CDR2 YYEKEE (reference sequence). V trimming: 0 bases; J trimming: 4 bases; junction bases outside the gene matches: 10. The length of the CDR3 is 18 residues. Here the CDR3 DNA reads TGTGCCAGCAGCTTGGGAGCGGGAGGGCCTCTTACTTACAATGAGCAGTTCTTC. Protein sequence: CASSLGAGGPLTYNEQFF.

This chain connects TRBV27 to TRBJ2-7; 9 bases are a match to TRBD1. The ends lost 6 bases at V and 4 bases at J; junction bases unmatched: 7. This CDR3 has 14 residues. Germline CDR1 is MNHEY and CDR2 is SMNVEV (reference sequence). This chain's CDR3 is CASRTGGFPYEQYF. The CDR3 coding sequence is TGTGCCAGCAGGACAGGGGGTTTCCCATACGAGCAGTACTTC.

This clone was detected once. The gene calls are TRBV9 and TRBJ2-1; D is possibly TRBD1 or TRBD2 (5 bases each). In germline, CDR1 is SGDLS, CDR2 YYNGEE. V was cut by 1 base and J by 0 bases, with 17 bases left in between. The CDR3 consists of 18 residues. CDR3 loop: CASSVLLQGPGSYNEQFF. CDR3 nucleotides: TGTGCCAGCAGCGTACTTCTCCAGGGACCGGGCTCCTACAATGAGCAGTTCTTC.

The chain combines TRBV25-1 with TRBJ2-3, with 11 bases identical to TRBD2. Germline loops: CDR1 MGHDK, CDR2 SYGVNS. The V segment lost 3 bases and the J segment 2 bases; nucleotides outside the gene matches: 4. This CDR3 is built from 16 residues. DNA of the CDR3: TGTGCCAGCAGTGAGGCTAGCGGGAGGTCCACAGATACGCAGTATTTT. Its protein is CASSEASGRSTDTQYF.

This clone appeared a single time. The chain employs TRBV6-6 and TRBJ2-5, with 7 bases that match TRBD2. The CDR3 sequence is 15 residues long. CDR1 is MNHNY and CDR2 is SVGAGI in the germline V gene (reference sequence). With 0 bases clipped from V and 2 bases from J, the junction kept 3 bases outside the gene matches. This CDR3 is CASSYSREDQETQYF. In DNA form, the CDR3 reads TGTGCCAGCAGTTACTCACGGGAGGATCAAGAGACCCAGTACTTC.

V and J are TRBV6-5 and TRBJ2-7; possibly TRBD1 for D (5 bases). In germline, CDR1 is MNHEY, CDR2 SVGAGI. The CDR3 sequence is 13 residues long. The germline V and J ends were trimmed by 7 bases and 2 bases, with 12 bases remaining between them. For the CDR3, the DNA is TGTGCCAGCACCAGGACAACCACCTACGAGCAGTACTTC. Translating it yields CASTRTTTYEQYF.

The V and J genes are TRBV5-6 and TRBJ2-7; 9 nucleotides match TRBD1. This CDR3 is built from 15 residues. Germline CDR1 reads SGHDT; CDR2 reads YYEEEE. J was trimmed by 0 bases and V by 4 bases; bases with no gene match: 5. The CDR3 region has the DNA TGTGCCAGCAGCGCCGCGGACAGGGGCTCCTACGAGCAGTACTTC. As protein: CASSAADRGSYEQYF. The full variable domain, its missing parts supplied by reference TRBV5-6 and TRBJ2-7, is DAGVTQSPTHLIKTRGQQVTLRCSPKSGHDTVSWYQQALGQGPQFIFQYYEEEERQRGNFPDRFSGHQFPNYSSELNVNALLLGDSALYLCASSAADRGSYEQYFGPGTRLTVT.

This rearrangement joins TRBV29-1 to TRBJ2-3; no clear D. CDR3 length: 13 amino acids. Trimming shortened V by 0 bases and J by 2 bases, and 6 bases separated the two germline ends. Germline CDR1 and CDR2: SQVTM and ANQGSEA. The CDR3 protein is CSVEESFTDTQYF. The CDR3 DNA is TGCAGCGTTGAAGAGTCCTTCACAGATACGCAGTATTTT.